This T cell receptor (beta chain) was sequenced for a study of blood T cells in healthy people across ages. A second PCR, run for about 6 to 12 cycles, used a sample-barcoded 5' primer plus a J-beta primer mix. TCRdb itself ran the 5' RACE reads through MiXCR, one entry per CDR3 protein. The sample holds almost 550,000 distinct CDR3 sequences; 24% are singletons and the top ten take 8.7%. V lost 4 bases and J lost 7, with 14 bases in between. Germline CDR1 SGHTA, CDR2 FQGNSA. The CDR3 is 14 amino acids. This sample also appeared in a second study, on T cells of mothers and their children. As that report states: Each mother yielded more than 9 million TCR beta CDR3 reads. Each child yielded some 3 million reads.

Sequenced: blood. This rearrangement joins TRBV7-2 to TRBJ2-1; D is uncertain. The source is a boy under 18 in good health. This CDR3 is CASSSPPLGNEQFF. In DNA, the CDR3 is TGTGCCAGCAGCTCGCCCCCCCTCGGGAATGAGCAGTTCTTC.